The entry that follows covers one T cell receptor (beta chain) sequence. Its antigen is currently unknown. The sample originates from a study of beta chain features in type 1 diabetes. Findings and caveats of the study: TCRB CDR3 length was moderately but significantly reduced in all four CD4+ subsets of Type 1 diabetes patients.

Investigators reverse transcribed all isolated RNA, so they sequenced expressed TCRB transcripts. The average read count of naive, central memory and regulatory T cell samples was some 3.9 million. Using immunoSEQ multiplex PCR, the repertoire was profiled, and TCRdb retains in-frame clones only, with some absent. This table holds some 360,000 clones, around a tenth found once. CDR1 is MGHDK, CDR2 SYGVNS, per germline. This CDR3 is built from 14 residues. The single heparinised draw taken from each donor contained approximately 100 mL of blood on average. Sorting of CD4+ naive, central memory, regulatory and stem cell-like memory cells was performed via CD45RO/CCR7/CD25/CD127/CD95/CD27. In all sorted populations, purity surpassed 98%.

The rearrangement joins TRBV25-1 to TRBJ2-5, with 8 bases lining up with TRBD1. The J call may be in error: the DNA end matches TRBJ2-7 better. The sample comprised central memory CD4+ T cells from blood. The sequence came from a man aged 30-40 years with type 1 diabetes. This chain's CDR3 is CASSVGQGDYEQYF. CDR3 coding DNA: TGTGCCAGCAGTGTAGGACAGGGAGACTACGAGCAGTACTTC.